These T cell receptor beta chains were read from a single sample in a study of metastatic and nonmetastatic thyroid tumors. Through MiXCR, TCRdb re-clonotyped the PCR reads. This sample has 25,000 to 35,000 clones, with 30% found just once. The sample consisted of blood. All receptors come from a female donor with papillary thyroid cancer or a benign thyroid nodule (not recorded which). Some clones in this sample may be carry-over from other donors' samples. CDR3s include the opening cysteine and the closing phenylalanine or tryptophan. D genes are given only for firm matches. Expanded clones get a size class; other rows say once, few or many, or leave the size out.

medium-sized | TRBJ2-5 | TRBV12-3/TRBV12-4 | TRBD2 | CASSFPKAGAGTQYF | TGTGCCAGCAGTTTTCCCAAAGCGGGAGCAGGGACCCAGTACTTC
NA | TRBJ1-1 | TRBV6-1 | NA | CASSETAEAFF | TGTGCCAGCAGTGAAACAGCTGAAGCTTTCTTT
NA | TRBJ1-1 | TRBV9 | TRBD1 | CASSEDRWNTEAFF | TGTGCCAGCAGCGAGGACAGGTGGAACACTGAAGCTTTCTTT
many | TRBJ1-2 | TRBV20-1 | TRBD1 | CSRQGADYGYTF | TGCAGTCGACAGGGGGCGGACTATGGCTACACCTTC
NA | TRBJ2-1 | TRBV18 | TRBD2 | CASSAGRDNEQFF | TGTGCCAGCTCGGCGGGGAGGGACAATGAGCAGTTCTTC
NA | TRBJ1-6 | TRBV30 | NA | CAWTFRNSPIHF | TGTGCCTGGACCTTCAGGAATTCACCCATCCACTTT
many | TRBJ2-3 | TRBV5-1 | NA | CASSQPRSSDTQYF | TGCGCCAGCAGCCAACCCCGCTCCTCAGATACGCAGTATTTT
few | TRBJ1-6 | TRBV28 | TRBD1 | CASSTQGVNNSPLHF | TGTGCCAGCAGTACTCAGGGGGTGAATAATTCACCCCTCCACTTT
NA | TRBJ1-4 | TRBV11-2 | NA | CASSQAQGRANEKLFF | TGTGCCAGCAGCCAAGCCCAGGGGAGGGCTAATGAAAAACTGTTTTTT
NA | TRBJ2-1 | TRBV7-6 | NA | CASSQSRGYNEQFF | TGTGCCAGCAGTCAGTCCCGCGGATACAATGAGCAGTTCTTC
medium-sized | TRBJ2-7 | TRBV6-1 | TRBD2 | CASSPQPGLAHEQYF | TGTGCCAGCAGTCCCCAACCGGGACTAGCTCACGAGCAGTACTTC
NA | TRBJ2-1 | TRBV19 | NA | CARRQVLNEQFF | TGTGCCAGGAGACAGGTTCTCAATGAGCAGTTCTTC
NA | TRBJ2-2 | TRBV12-3/TRBV12-4 | NA | CASSLVPETNTGELFF | TGTGCCAGCAGTTTAGTTCCAGAGACGAACACCGGGGAGCTGTTTTTT
few | TRBJ2-7 | TRBV12-3/TRBV12-4 | NA | CASSLFGGQYEQYF | TGTGCCAGCAGTTTGTTTGGGGGTCAGTACGAGCAGTACTTC
few | TRBJ1-6 | TRBV12-3/TRBV12-4 | NA | CASSARNNSPLHF | TGTGCCAGCAGCGCCAGGAATAATTCACCCCTCCACTTT
few | TRBJ2-7 | TRBV19 | NA | CASSPRDHIYEQYF | TGTGCCAGTAGTCCCCGGGATCACATCTACGAGCAGTACTTC
NA | TRBJ2-5 | TRBV24-1 | NA | CATSPGPGETQYF | TGTGCCACCAGTCCGGGTCCCGGGGAGACCCAGTACTTC
few | TRBJ1-2 | TRBV6-5 | TRBD1 | CASSYSTYRGNYGYTF | TGTGCCAGCAGTTACTCGACCTACAGGGGTAACTATGGCTACACCTTC
many | TRBJ2-3 | TRBV29-1 | NA | CSVLTGTQYF | TGCAGCGTTTTGACAGGAACGCAGTATTTT
NA | TRBJ2-3 | TRBV7-3 | NA | CASNNGASTDTQYF | TGTGCCAGCAACAACGGGGCTAGCACAGATACGCAGTATTTT
few | TRBJ2-1 | TRBV6-1 | NA | CASTPHGAYNEQFF | TGTGCCAGCACTCCCCACGGGGCATACAATGAGCAGTTCTTC
many | TRBJ1-4 | TRBV7-9 | NA | CASSRTGEKLFF | TGTGCCAGCAGCCGGACCGGTGAAAAACTGTTTTTT